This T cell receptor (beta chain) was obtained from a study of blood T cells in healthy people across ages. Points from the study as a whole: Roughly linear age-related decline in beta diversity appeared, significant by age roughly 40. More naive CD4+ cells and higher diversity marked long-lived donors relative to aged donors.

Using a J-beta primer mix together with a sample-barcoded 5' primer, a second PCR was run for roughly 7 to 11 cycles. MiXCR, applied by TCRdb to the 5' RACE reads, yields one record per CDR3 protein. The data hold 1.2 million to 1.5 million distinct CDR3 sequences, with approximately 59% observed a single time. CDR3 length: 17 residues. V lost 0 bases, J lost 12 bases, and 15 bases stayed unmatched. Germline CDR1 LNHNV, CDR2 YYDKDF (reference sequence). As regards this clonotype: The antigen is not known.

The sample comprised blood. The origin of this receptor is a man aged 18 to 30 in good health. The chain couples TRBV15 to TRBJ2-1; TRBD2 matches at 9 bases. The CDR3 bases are TGTGCCACCAGCAGAGAGCGGGCTAGCGGGGACAACACAGCGCAGTTCTTC. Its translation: CATSRERASGDNTAQFF.